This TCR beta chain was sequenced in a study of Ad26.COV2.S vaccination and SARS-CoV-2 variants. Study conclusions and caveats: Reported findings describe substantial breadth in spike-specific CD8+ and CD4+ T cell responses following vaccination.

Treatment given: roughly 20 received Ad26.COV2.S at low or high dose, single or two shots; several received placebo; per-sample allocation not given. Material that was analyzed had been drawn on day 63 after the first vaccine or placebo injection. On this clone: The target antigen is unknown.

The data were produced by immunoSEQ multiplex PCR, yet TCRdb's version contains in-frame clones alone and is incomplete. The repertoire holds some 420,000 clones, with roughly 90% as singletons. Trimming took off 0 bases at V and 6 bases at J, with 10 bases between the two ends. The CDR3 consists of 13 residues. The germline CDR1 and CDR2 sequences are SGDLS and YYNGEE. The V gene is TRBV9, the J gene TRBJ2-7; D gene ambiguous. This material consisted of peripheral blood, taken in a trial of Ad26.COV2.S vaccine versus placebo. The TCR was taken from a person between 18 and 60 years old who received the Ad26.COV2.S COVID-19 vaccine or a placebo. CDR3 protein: CASSVGANGEQYF. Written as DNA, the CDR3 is TGTGCCAGCAGCGTAGGGGCCAATGGCGAGCAGTACTTC.